This is a list of T cell receptor beta chains from one sample in a study of T cell repertoires in cytomegalovirus infection. The antigens for these receptors are not known. TCRdb recomputed calls from the reads with MiXCR, one row per CDR3 protein. The sample lists about 350,000 distinct CDR3 sequences; roughly 34% were seen once. Specimen: cultured PBMCs, collected from culture after CMV antigen stimulation. The receptor source for this set is a human donor in good health (CMV status not recorded). Some clones in this sample may be carry-over from other donors' samples. CDR3s leave out the opening cysteine and the closing phenylalanine or tryptophan.

j_gene: TRBJ2-5
v_gene: TRBV7-2
CDR3aa: ASSLLAGGAETQY

j_gene: TRBJ2-5
v_gene: TRBV29-1
CDR3aa: SVEGSGQTQY

j_gene: TRBJ1-1
v_gene: TRBV9
CDR3aa: ASSVVGQGLEAF

j_gene: TRBJ2-7
v_gene: TRBV28
CDR3aa: ASSSTGVATYEQY

j_gene: TRBJ2-7
v_gene: TRBV6-5
CDR3aa: ASSYSGLAISYEQY

j_gene: TRBJ2-1
v_gene: TRBV5-6
CDR3aa: ASSPGPLMGEQF

j_gene: TRBJ1-2
v_gene: TRBV20-1
CDR3aa: SASRPGSPNYGYT

j_gene: TRBJ2-2
v_gene: TRBV9
CDR3aa: ASSVDLAGELF

j_gene: TRBJ1-3
v_gene: TRBV5-6
CDR3aa: ASSSYGGNTIY

j_gene: TRBJ2-1
v_gene: TRBV7-2
CDR3aa: ASSLAPSGNEQF

j_gene: TRBJ2-7
v_gene: TRBV7-2
CDR3aa: ASSPKQGNEQY

j_gene: TRBJ2-1
v_gene: TRBV6-1
CDR3aa: AIRGTGSEQF

j_gene: TRBJ2-7
v_gene: TRBV11-2
CDR3aa: ASSSTLYSGRVEQY

j_gene: TRBJ1-1
v_gene: TRBV4-1
CDR3aa: ASSPPGDRADTNTEAF

j_gene: TRBJ2-1
v_gene: TRBV7-2
CDR3aa: ASSSEREGEQF

j_gene: TRBJ2-3
v_gene: TRBV19
CDR3aa: ASTGRYTDTQY

j_gene: TRBJ1-2
v_gene: TRBV19
CDR3aa: ASSGQVYT

j_gene: TRBJ2-7
v_gene: TRBV6-2/TRBV6-3
CDR3aa: ASSYSARLAGGYRPDEQY

j_gene: TRBJ2-5
v_gene: TRBV7-9
CDR3aa: ASSSDRTRRETQY

j_gene: TRBJ1-1
v_gene: TRBV7-8
CDR3aa: ASSLGRGDTEAF

j_gene: TRBJ2-1
v_gene: TRBV7-2
CDR3aa: ASSRASGRNDNEQF

j_gene: TRBJ1-5
v_gene: TRBV2
CDR3aa: ASSGGQSFQPQH

j_gene: TRBJ2-1
v_gene: TRBV12-3/TRBV12-4
CDR3aa: ASSRGPHGYEQF

j_gene: TRBJ2-4
v_gene: TRBV4-1
CDR3aa: ASSQVPAGPLAKNIQY

j_gene: TRBJ2-1
v_gene: TRBV29-1
CDR3aa: SVEAMAKRQSSYNEQF

j_gene: TRBJ1-2
v_gene: TRBV7-2
CDR3aa: ASSLAPRLNYGYT

j_gene: TRBJ2-5
v_gene: TRBV28
CDR3aa: ASSLTLAGGGAQETQY

j_gene: TRBJ1-6
v_gene: TRBV20-1
CDR3aa: SADPGQGNSPLH

j_gene: TRBJ2-5
v_gene: TRBV20-1
CDR3aa: SARQAQETQY

j_gene: TRBJ2-7
v_gene: TRBV13
CDR3aa: ASSLTSGIVQY

j_gene: TRBJ2-3
v_gene: TRBV27
CDR3aa: ASSFASWATDTQY

j_gene: TRBJ1-2
v_gene: TRBV27
CDR3aa: ASSFAGQAGYT

j_gene: TRBJ2-1
v_gene: TRBV7-7
CDR3aa: ASSPNFGTQNEQF

j_gene: TRBJ1-2
v_gene: TRBV19
CDR3aa: ASSADSTGYGYT

j_gene: TRBJ1-5
v_gene: TRBV28
CDR3aa: ASSLLRVLGAPQH

j_gene: TRBJ2-7
v_gene: TRBV29-1
CDR3aa: SVASGVNEQY

j_gene: TRBJ1-2
v_gene: TRBV4-1
CDR3aa: ASSQDTSGAPLANYGYT

j_gene: TRBJ2-5
v_gene: TRBV7-2
CDR3aa: ASSFNEGRETQY

j_gene: TRBJ1-5
v_gene: TRBV5-1
CDR3aa: ASSRGVGSNQPQH

j_gene: TRBJ1-6
v_gene: TRBV18
CDR3aa: ASSPSRGTSYNSPLH

j_gene: TRBJ2-3
v_gene: TRBV6-8
CDR3aa: ASSYSYGGPGTDTQY

j_gene: TRBJ1-3
v_gene: TRBV7-2
CDR3aa: ASSLTFSGNTIY

j_gene: TRBJ2-1
v_gene: TRBV2
CDR3aa: ASYRTGLARGQF

j_gene: TRBJ2-2
v_gene: TRBV28
CDR3aa: ASRASNTGELF

j_gene: TRBJ2-1
v_gene: TRBV7-8
CDR3aa: ASSPTSGREKEQF

j_gene: TRBJ2-5
v_gene: TRBV18
CDR3aa: ASGDTLKETQY

j_gene: TRBJ2-3
v_gene: TRBV11-3
CDR3aa: ASSPSQGGDTDTQY

j_gene: TRBJ1-2
v_gene: TRBV6-5
CDR3aa: ASSYRLGGQGYT

j_gene: TRBJ2-3
v_gene: TRBV28
CDR3aa: ASSKRTGAITDTQY

j_gene: TRBJ2-4
v_gene: TRBV15
CDR3aa: ATRDRGVAKNIQY